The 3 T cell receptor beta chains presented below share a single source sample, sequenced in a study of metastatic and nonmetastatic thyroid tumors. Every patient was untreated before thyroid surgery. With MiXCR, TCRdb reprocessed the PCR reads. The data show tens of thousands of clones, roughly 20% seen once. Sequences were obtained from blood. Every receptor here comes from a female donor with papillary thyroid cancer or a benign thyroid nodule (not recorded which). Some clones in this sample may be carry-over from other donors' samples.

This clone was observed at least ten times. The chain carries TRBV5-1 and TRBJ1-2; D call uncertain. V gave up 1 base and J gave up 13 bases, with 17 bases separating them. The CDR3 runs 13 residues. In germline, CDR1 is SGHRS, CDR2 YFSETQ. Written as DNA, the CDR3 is TGCGCCAGCAGCTTGAATGGGGTTCTATCCCTCACCTTC. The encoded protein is CASSLNGVLSLTF.

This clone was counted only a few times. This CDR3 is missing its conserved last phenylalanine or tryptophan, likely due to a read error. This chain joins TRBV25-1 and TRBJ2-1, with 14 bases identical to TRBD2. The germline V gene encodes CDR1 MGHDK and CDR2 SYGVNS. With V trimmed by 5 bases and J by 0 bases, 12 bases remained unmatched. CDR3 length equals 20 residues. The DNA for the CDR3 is TGTGCCAGCAGTCACCGGTTAGGACTAGCGGGAGGACACTCCTACAATGAGCAGTTCTGC. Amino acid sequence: CASSHRLGLAGGHSYNEQFC.

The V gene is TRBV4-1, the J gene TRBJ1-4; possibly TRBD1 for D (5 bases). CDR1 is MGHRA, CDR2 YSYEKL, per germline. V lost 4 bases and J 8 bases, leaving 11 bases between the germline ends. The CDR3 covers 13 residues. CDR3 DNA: TGCGCCAGCAGCCCCAGGGCTGGGGAAAAACTGTTTTTT. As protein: CASSPRAGEKLFF.